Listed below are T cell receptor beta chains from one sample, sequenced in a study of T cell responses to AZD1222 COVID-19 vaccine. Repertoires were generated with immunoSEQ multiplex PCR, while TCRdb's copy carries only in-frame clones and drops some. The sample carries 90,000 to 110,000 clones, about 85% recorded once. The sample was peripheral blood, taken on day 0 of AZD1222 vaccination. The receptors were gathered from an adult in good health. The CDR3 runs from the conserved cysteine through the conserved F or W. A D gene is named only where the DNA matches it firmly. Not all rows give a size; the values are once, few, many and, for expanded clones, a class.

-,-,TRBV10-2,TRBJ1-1,CASSLRQKVAEAFF,TGCGCCAGCAGCCTTAGACAGAAGGTCGCTGAAGCTTTCTTT
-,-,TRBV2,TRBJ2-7,CASSDRGGTYEQYF,TGTGCCAGCAGTGACAGGGGGGGAACCTACGAGCAGTACTTC
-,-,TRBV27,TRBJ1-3,CASSLSLGNTIYF,TGTGCCAGCAGTTTATCCCTTGGAAACACCATATATTTT
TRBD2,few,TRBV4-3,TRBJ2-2,CASSQDRGVRMELFF,TGCGCCAGCAGCCAAGATCGGGGGGTTCGGATGGAGCTGTTTTTT
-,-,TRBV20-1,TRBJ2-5,CSASSSGYQETQYF,TGCAGTGCTAGTTCAAGTGGCTACCAAGAGACCCAGTACTTC
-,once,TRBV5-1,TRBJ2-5,CASSVRTKETQYF,TGCGCCAGCAGCGTACGGACAAAAGAGACCCAGTACTTC
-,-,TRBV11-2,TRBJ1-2,CASSLASLQPSYGYTF,TGTGCCAGCAGCTTAGCGTCATTACAGCCCTCCTATGGCTACACCTTC
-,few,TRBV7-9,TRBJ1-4,CASSDGGTNEKLFF,TGTGCCAGCAGTGATGGGGGAACTAATGAAAAACTGTTTTTT
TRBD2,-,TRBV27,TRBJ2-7,CASTRLAGTHEQYF,TGTGCCAGCACCCGACTAGCGGGAACTCACGAGCAGTACTTC
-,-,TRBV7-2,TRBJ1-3,CASSRVPTASSGNTIYF,TGTGCCAGCAGCCGGGTACCGACCGCGAGCTCTGGAAACACCATATATTTT
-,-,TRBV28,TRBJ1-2,CASSFALLTGGYTF,TGTGCCAGCAGTTTTGCCCTCCTGACCGGTGGCTACACCTTC
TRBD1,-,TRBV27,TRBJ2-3,CASRARGMGPPDTQYF,TGTGCCAGCAGGGCCAGGGGGATGGGCCCCCCAGATACGCAGTATTTT
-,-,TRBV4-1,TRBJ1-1,CASSHQDTEAFF,TGCGCCAGCAGCCATCAGGACACTGAAGCTTTCTTT
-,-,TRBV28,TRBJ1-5,CASSSERDPSYSNQPQHF,TGTGCCAGCAGTTCCGAAAGAGACCCAAGCTATAGCAATCAGCCCCAGCATTTT
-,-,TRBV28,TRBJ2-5,CASSPRGGKETQYF,TGTGCCAGCAGTCCTCGCGGCGGGAAAGAGACCCAGTACTTC
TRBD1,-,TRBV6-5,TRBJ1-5,CASSPTGADQPQHF,TGTGCCAGCAGCCCAACAGGGGCCGATCAGCCCCAGCATTTT
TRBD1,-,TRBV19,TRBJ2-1,CASSIGRGRVDEQFF,TGTGCCAGTAGTATTGGCAGGGGGCGCGTCGATGAGCAGTTCTTC
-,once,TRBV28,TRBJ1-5,CASSIPARGTNQPQHF,TGTGCCAGCAGTATCCCCGCTCGCGGCACGAATCAGCCCCAGCATTTT
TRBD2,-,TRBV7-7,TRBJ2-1,CASSEGGLAGVNEQFF,TGTGCCAGCAGCGAGGGCGGACTAGCGGGAGTCAATGAGCAGTTCTTC
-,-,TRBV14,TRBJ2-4,CASSHTMQGYKNIQYF,TGTGCCAGCAGCCACACCATGCAGGGGTACAAAAACATTCAGTACTTC
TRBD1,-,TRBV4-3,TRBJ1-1,CASRNRGSKWGTEAFF,TGCGCCAGCAGAAACAGGGGGTCAAAATGGGGCACTGAAGCTTTCTTT
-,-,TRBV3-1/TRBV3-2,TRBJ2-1,CASTQLGDEQFF,TGTGCCAGCACTCAATTGGGGGATGAGCAGTTCTTC
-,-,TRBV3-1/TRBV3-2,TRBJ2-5,CASSPGRDWTQYF,TGTGCCAGCAGCCCTGGAAGGGATTGGACCCAGTACTTC
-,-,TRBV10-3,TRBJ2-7,CATSVQGVDEQYF,TGTGCCACGTCGGTGCAGGGAGTCGACGAGCAGTACTTC
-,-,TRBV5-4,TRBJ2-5,CASSLNSQETQYF,TGTGCCAGCAGCTTAAACAGCCAAGAGACCCAGTACTTC
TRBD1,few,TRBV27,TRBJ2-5,CASSLGQGVGETQYF,TGTGCCAGCAGTTTAGGGCAGGGGGTGGGAGAGACCCAGTACTTC
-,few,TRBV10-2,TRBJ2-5,CASSDGRTQYF,TGCGCCAGCAGTGATGGGAGAACCCAGTACTTC
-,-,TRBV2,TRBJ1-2,CASSESWGTESYGYTF,TGTGCCAGCAGTGAATCGTGGGGCACGGAGTCCTATGGCTACACCTTC
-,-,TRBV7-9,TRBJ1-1,CASSGVGTNTEAFF,TGTGCCAGCAGCGGAGTAGGGACGAACACTGAAGCTTTCTTT
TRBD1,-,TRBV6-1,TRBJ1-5,CASSVSGTGGNQPQHF,TGTGCCAGCAGTGTATCCGGGACAGGGGGCAATCAGCCCCAGCATTTT
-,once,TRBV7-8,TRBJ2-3,CASSQSTGADTQYF,TGTGCCAGCAGCCAATCGACGGGTGCAGATACGCAGTATTTT
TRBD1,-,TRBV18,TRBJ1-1,CASSPDPGQSLSVAFF,TGTGCCAGCTCACCAGACCCGGGACAGTCTCTTTCCGTAGCTTTCTTT
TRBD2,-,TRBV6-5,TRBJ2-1,CASNLAGAYNEQFF,TGTGCCAGCAACTTAGCGGGAGCTTACAATGAGCAGTTCTTC
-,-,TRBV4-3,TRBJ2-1,CASSQELYTGLTYNEQFF,TGCGCCAGCAGCCAAGAACTTTACACTGGACTTACCTACAATGAGCAGTTCTTC
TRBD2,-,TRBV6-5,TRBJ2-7,CASGLAPTEQYF,TGTGCCAGCGGACTAGCGCCAACCGAGCAGTACTTC
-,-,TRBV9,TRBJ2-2,CASSIGVSPTGELFF,TGTGCCAGCAGTATAGGGGTATCGCCAACCGGGGAGCTGTTTTTT
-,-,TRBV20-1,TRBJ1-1,CSARDTEAFF,TGCAGTGCTAGGGACACTGAAGCTTTCTTT
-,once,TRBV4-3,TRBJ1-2,CASSQAWDRDHYGYTF,TGCGCCAGCAGCCAAGCGTGGGATCGCGACCATTATGGCTACACCTTC
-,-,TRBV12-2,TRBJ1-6,CASPRGNSPLHF,TGTGCAAGTCCCCGGGGAAATTCACCCCTCCACTTT
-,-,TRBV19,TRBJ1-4,CASSIRGAENEKLFF,TGTGCCAGTAGTATCCGGGGGGCGGAAAATGAAAAACTGTTTTTT
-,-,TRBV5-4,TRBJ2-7,CASSLAGSSYEQYF,TGTGCCAGCAGCTTGGCCGGGAGTTCCTACGAGCAGTACTTC
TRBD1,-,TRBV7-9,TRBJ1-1,CASSFRDRRNTEAFF,TGTGCCAGCAGCTTCCGGGACAGGCGGAACACTGAAGCTTTCTTT
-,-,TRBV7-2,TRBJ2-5,CASSLWPAPVPETQYF,TGTGCCAGCTCTCTCTGGCCCGCGCCAGTTCCAGAGACCCAGTACTTC
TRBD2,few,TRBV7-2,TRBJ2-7,CASSLDAAGAGEQYF,TGTGCCAGCAGCTTAGATGCGGCGGGAGCGGGCGAGCAGTACTTC
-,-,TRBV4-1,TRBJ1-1,CASSRDHTGTEAFF,TGCGCCAGCAGCCGGGACCACACCGGGACTGAAGCTTTCTTT
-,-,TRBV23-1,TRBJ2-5,CASSQSLEETQYF,TGCGCCAGCAGTCAATCTCTCGAAGAGACCCAGTACTTC
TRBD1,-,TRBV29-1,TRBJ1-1,CSVGQGGTEAFF,TGCAGCGTTGGACAGGGGGGCACTGAAGCTTTCTTT
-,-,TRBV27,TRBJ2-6,CASSPVGSGANVLTF,TGTGCCAGCAGTCCTGTGGGGTCTGGGGCCAACGTCCTGACTTTC
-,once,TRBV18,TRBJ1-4,CASFRDRGARLFF,TGTGCCAGCTTCCGGGACCGAGGGGCAAGGCTGTTTTTT
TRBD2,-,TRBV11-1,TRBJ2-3,CASSLGTSITDTQYF,TGTGCCAGCAGCTTGGGGACTAGCATCACAGATACGCAGTATTTT
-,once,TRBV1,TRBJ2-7,CTSSQLGLLHTYEQYF,TGCACCAGCAGCCAATTGGGACTCCTGCATACCTACGAGCAGTACTTC
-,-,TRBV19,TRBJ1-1,CASSIGRGIRTTEAFF,TGTGCCAGTAGTATAGGCCGCGGAATTCGGACCACTGAAGCTTTCTTT
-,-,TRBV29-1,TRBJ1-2,CSVVRGGNGYTF,TGCAGCGTTGTCAGGGGAGGGAATGGCTACACCTTC
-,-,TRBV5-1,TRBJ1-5,CASSPGPSNQPQHF,TGCGCCAGCAGCCCCGGACCTAGCAATCAGCCCCAGCATTTT
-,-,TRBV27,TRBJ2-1,CASWGNYNEQFF,TGTGCCAGTTGGGGGAACTACAATGAGCAGTTCTTC
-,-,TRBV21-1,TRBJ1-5,CASSKAQGSNQPQHF,TGTGCCAGCAGCAAAGCACAGGGGAGCAATCAGCCCCAGCATTTT